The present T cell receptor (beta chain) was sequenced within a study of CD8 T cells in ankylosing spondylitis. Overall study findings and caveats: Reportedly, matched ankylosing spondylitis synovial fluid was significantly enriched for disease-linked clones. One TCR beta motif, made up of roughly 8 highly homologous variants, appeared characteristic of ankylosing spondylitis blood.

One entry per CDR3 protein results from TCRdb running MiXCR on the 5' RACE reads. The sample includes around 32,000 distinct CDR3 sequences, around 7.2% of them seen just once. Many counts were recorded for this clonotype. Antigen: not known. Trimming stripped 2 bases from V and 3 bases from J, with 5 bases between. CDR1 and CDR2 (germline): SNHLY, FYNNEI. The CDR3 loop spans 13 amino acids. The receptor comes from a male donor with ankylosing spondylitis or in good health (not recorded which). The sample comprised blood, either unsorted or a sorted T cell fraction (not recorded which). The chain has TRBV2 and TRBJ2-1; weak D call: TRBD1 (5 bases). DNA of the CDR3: TGTGCCAGCAGTGAACAGGGCTACAATGAGCAGTTCTTC. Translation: CASSEQGYNEQFF.